Detailed here is one T cell receptor (beta chain). Its antigen is undetermined. The data originate from a study of cytomegalovirus exposure and HLA in healthy donors. Study observations and caveats: In most subjects, TCR beta sequences reportedly gave accurate predictions of HLA-A and HLA-B alleles.

V was clipped by 4 bases and J by 6 bases; unmatched bases: 6. In germline, CDR1 is SGHTS, CDR2 YDEGEE. CDR3 length: 14 residues. PCR involved 60 Vbeta and 13 Jbeta primers. Assay used: immunoSEQ multiplex PCR; TCRdb lists only in-frame clones, some missing. This sample's table has 93,000 or so clones. The V and J genes are TRBV5-8 and TRBJ2-1; 8 bases align to TRBD2. This receptor was taken from a man aged 40-49 years in good health and CMV-seronegative. Sequencing was done on a sample of PBMCs. CDR3 DNA: TGTGCCAGCAGCCCCGGACTAGCAAGCAATGAGCAGTTCTTC. Translation: CASSPGLASNEQFF.